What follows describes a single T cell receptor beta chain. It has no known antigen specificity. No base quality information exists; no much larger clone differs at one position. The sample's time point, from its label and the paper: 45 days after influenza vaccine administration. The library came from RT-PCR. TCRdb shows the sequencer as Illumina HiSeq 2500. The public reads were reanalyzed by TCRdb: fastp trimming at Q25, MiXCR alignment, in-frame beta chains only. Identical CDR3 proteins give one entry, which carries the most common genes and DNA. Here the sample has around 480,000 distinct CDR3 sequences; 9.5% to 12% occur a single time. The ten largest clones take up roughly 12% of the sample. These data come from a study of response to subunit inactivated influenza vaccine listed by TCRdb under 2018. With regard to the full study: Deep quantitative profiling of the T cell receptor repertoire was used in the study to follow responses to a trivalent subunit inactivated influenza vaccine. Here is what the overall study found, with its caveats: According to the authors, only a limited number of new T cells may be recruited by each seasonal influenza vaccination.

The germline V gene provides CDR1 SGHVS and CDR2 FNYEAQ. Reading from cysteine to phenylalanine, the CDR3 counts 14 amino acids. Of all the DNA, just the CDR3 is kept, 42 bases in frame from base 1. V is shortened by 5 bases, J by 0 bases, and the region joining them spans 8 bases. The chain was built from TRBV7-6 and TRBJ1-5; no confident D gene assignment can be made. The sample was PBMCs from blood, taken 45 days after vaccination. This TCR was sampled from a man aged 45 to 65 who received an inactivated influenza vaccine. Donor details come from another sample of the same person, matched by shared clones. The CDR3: CASSPLPSNQPQHF. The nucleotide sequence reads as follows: TGTGCCAGCAGCCCACTTCCTAGCAATCAGCCCCAGCATTTT.